Here is one T cell receptor beta chain with its context. No antigen is known for it. These data originate in a study of T cells in tuberculosis. Study outcomes and limitations: GMM-specific TCRs were nearer to active tuberculosis alpha repertoires, suggesting expansion. Active tuberculosis cases were adults; controls were adolescents.

Generated by immunoSEQ multiplex PCR, the TCRdb table keeps only in-frame clones and is missing some. The sample lists roughly 35,000 clones; 92% were seen once. Per the germline V gene, CDR1 is LNHDA and CDR2 is SQIVND (reference sequence). V shed 3 bases and J shed 6 bases, with 15 bases lying between them. There are 16 residues in the CDR3. Time point described: new active TB diagnosis, blood taken before or within 7 days of starting treatment. Included patients were adults of at least 18, HIV-seronegative, South African. Positive smear microscopy and/or M. tuberculosis culture confirmed active disease.

The chain couples TRBV19 to TRBJ1-6, with D possibly TRBD1 on 5 matching bases. The clonotype comes from an adult with tuberculosis. Some clones in this sample may be carry-over from other donors' samples. Sequences were derived from PBMCs, sampled at tuberculosis diagnosis. In DNA, the CDR3 is TGTGCCAGTAGTATCCCGACAGCCTTCGGTAATTCACCCCTCCACTTT. Encoded protein: CASSIPTAFGNSPLHF.